A few counts support the clone carrying this T cell receptor (beta chain). This sample was included in a study of T-cell memory formation after mild COVID-19. Germline V CDR1 and CDR2: SGHVS, FQNEAQ. The CDR3 contains 16 residues. V lost 7 bases to trimming and J lost 2 bases, with 19 bases between them. TCRdb re-derived calls from the 5' RACE reads in MiXCR, one entry per CDR3 protein. The sample has approximately 560,000 distinct CDR3 sequences; approximately 15% are singletons. The TCR was taken from an adult woman who had mild COVID-19 (a few samples of this study predate the infection). Cell type and time point are not known. The chain employs TRBV7-8 and TRBJ2-3; no definite D call. Sequencing was done on a sample of PBMCs or a T cell subset sorted from them (not recorded which). The DNA of the CDR3 is TGTGCCAGCACCCACACTCCCGACACCTTCACAGATACGCAGTATTTT. It codes for CASTHTPDTFTDTQYF.